The clone carrying this T cell receptor (beta chain) appeared many times. This record belongs to a study of T cells after posttransplantation cyclophosphamide. Trimming shortened V by 1 base and J by 1 base, and 7 bases separated the two germline ends. This CDR3 comprises 14 residues. Germline V CDR1 and CDR2: MDHEN, SYDVKM. Assay used: immunoSEQ multiplex PCR; TCRdb lists only in-frame clones, some missing. The sample includes around 25,000 clones, none of them occurring once. Sequencing used PBMCs. The J gene is TRBJ1-1, the V gene TRBV28; no clear D gene. This sequence originates from a woman aged 55-70 years in good health, CMV-negative, and a related stem cell transplant donor. The CDR3 sequence is CASSLSGGNTEAFF. CDR3 DNA sequence: TGTGCCAGCAGTTTATCGGGAGGGAACACTGAAGCTTTCTTT.